In its sample, the clone carrying this T cell receptor (beta chain) was seen once. The sample belongs to a study of blood T cell repertoires in COVID-19. The overall study: There were acute and convalescent COVID-19 samples, and they came from the United States, Italy and Spain.

V was clipped by 5 bases and J by 10 bases; unmatched bases: 9. The CDR3 is 13 residues long. The germline CDR1 and CDR2 sequences are MNHEY and SVGAGI. How the authors handled the data: Reference gene primer amplification in the assay estimated nucleated cell counts. The assay was immunoSEQ multiplex PCR, and TCRdb's table has in-frame clones only and misses some. For V, J and clone size, that table is used; D and trimming come from the DNA. The sample lists 230,000 or so clones; nearly 90% were seen once. It was during active infection that Seattle patients were enrolled and then longitudinally followed.

This clonotype originated in a woman aged 55-75 years with COVID-19, enrolled during active disease. The genes are TRBV6-5 and TRBJ1-2; 8 bases map to TRBD1. Sequencing input: peripheral blood. The CDR3 DNA is TGTGCCAGCAGTCCCGGGACAGGAGCTATCTACACCTTC. It encodes CASSPGTGAIYTF.